This T cell receptor (beta chain) was captured in a study of primary melanoma T cells and metastatic recurrence. Across the whole study: Samples were primary melanomas of stage T2 to T4.

Whole-study findings and limits: Progression-free survival prediction reportedly improved most when T-cell fraction, rather than another histopathological variable, joined tumor thickness.

Only one count was recorded for this clone. Its cognate antigen is unknown. V was trimmed by 4 bases and J by 3 bases, leaving 12 bases between them. The CDR3 length is 15 residues. CDR1 and CDR2 from the germline V gene are MDHEN and SYDVKM. Profiled with immunoSEQ multiplex PCR; TCRdb holds only in-frame clones, not every one. This table holds some 100 clones, 90% to 95% found once. Primary melanoma in these patients was surgically resected but could recur metastatically. Sequenced: melanoma tumor tissue. The chain has TRBV28 and TRBJ2-2; D gene unclear. The sequence derives from a human donor with melanoma. The CDR3 nucleotides are TGTGCCAGCAGTTCCCCCGGGTCTTACACCGGGGAGCTGTTTTTT. This encodes CASSSPGSYTGELFF.